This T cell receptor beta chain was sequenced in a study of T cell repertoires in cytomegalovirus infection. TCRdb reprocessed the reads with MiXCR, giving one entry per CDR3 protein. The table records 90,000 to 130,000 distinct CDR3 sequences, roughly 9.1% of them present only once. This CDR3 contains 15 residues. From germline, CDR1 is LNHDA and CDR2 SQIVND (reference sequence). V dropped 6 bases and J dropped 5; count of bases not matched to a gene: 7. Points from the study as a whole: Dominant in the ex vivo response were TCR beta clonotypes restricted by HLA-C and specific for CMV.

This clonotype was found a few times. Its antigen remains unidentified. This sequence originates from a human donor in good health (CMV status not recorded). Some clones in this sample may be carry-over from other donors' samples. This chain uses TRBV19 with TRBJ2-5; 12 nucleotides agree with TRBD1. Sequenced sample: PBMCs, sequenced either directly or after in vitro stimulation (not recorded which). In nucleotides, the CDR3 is TGTGCCAGTAGCACCGGGACAGGGGGCCTGGAGACCCAGTACTTC. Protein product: CASSTGTGGLETQYF.